The 19 T cell receptor beta chains reported below all come from one sample, sequenced in a study of beta chain features in type 1 diabetes. Expressed TCRB transcripts were sequenced because the isolated RNA had all been reverse transcribed beforehand. Clones were read by immunoSEQ multiplex PCR, and TCRdb kept only the in-frame ones, dropping some. Among hundreds of thousands of clones listed, 10% to 15% were seen once. Specimen: naive CD4+ T cells from blood. These receptor sequences come from a man between 18 and 35 years old in good health.

The rearrangement uses TRBV6-1 and TRBJ2-3; the D gene is possibly TRBD1 (5 bases). Germline CDR1 and CDR2: MNHNS and SASEGT. Trimming shortened V by 2 bases and J by 0 bases, and 9 bases separated the two germline ends. The CDR3 loop spans 15 amino acids. The CDR3 region is CASSESAGSTDTQYF. The CDR3 bases are TGTGCCAGCAGTGAAAGTGCAGGGAGCACAGATACGCAGTATTTT.

The V call is TRBV7-2, the J call TRBJ2-1; 9 nucleotides agree with TRBD1. V lost 5 bases, J lost 3 bases, and 8 bases stayed unmatched. The CDR3 loop spans 16 amino acids. The V gene's germline CDR1 is SGHTA and CDR2 FQGNSA. The CDR3 DNA is TGTGCCAGCAGCCGTGCTGGGACAGGGATCTACAATGAGCAGTTCTTC. Translating it yields CASSRAGTGIYNEQFF.

The rearrangement links TRBV10-3 to TRBJ1-2; 7 bases are a match to TRBD1. CDR1 is ENHRY and CDR2 is SYGVKD in the germline V gene. The V and J ends lost 10 bases and 8 bases, in that order; junction bases with no gene match: 7. The CDR3 is 11 residues long. The DNA of the CDR3 is TGTGCCACCAGGGACAGCCTGGGCTACACCTTC. It yields the protein CATRDSLGYTF.

This clone was detected a few times. The rearrangement uses TRBV2 and TRBJ2-6; D ambiguous. Trimming removed 3 bases from V and 4 bases from J, with 4 bases in between. The CDR3 runs to 13 residues. Germline CDR1 SNHLY, CDR2 FYNNEI. Written as DNA, the CDR3 is TGTGCCAGCAGTGACGGGGGGGCCAACGTCCTGACTTTC. It translates to CASSDGGANVLTF.

The CDR3, as DNA: TGTGCCAGCAGCCCGACCAGCGGGAGGGCCTCCTACGAGCAGTACTTC. Translating it yields CASSPTSGRASYEQYF. The V and J genes are TRBV7-9 and TRBJ2-7; 10 positions match TRBD2. The CDR3 is 16 amino acids. With 5 bases clipped from V and 0 bases from J, the junction kept 7 bases outside the gene matches. Per germline, CDR1 SEHNR and CDR2 FQNEAQ (reference sequence).

The J gene is TRBJ2-5, the V gene TRBV5-1; 8 bases are a match to TRBD1. Germline V gives CDR1 SGHRS, CDR2 YFSETQ. This CDR3 is 16 amino acids long. The ends lost 2 bases at V and 4 bases at J; junction bases unmatched: 10. The CDR3 here is CASSFGSTGAGETQYF. The CDR3 coding sequence is TGCGCCAGCAGCTTCGGGTCGACAGGGGCAGGAGAGACCCAGTACTTC.

In the case of this clone: Other DNA sequences within the sample encode an identical CDR3. The chain uses TRBV5-1 and TRBJ1-4; D is unresolved. Trimming removed 0 bases at V and 7 bases at J, with 10 bases between. Germline loops: CDR1 SGHRS, CDR2 YFSETQ. CDR3 length equals 14 residues. CDR3 region: CASSLGGEGEKLFF. The CDR3 DNA is TGCGCCAGCAGCTTGGGGGGAGAAGGTGAAAAACTGTTTTTT. Looking up the rest from reference TRBV5-1 and TRBJ1-4 gives the full variable domain: KAGVTQTPRYLIKTRGQQVTLSCSPISGHRSVSWYQQTPGQGLQFLFEYFSETQRNKGNFPGRFSGRQFSNSRSEMNVSTLELGDSALYLCASSLGGEGEKLFFGSGTQLSVL.

The chain has TRBV5-1 and TRBJ2-1; weak D call: TRBD1 (6 bases). Trimming pared 0 bases from V and 4 bases from J, leaving 11 bases between. This CDR3 contains 15 residues. Germline V CDR1 and CDR2: SGHRS, YFSETQ. CDR3 loop: CASSLEGQEYNEQFF. DNA of the CDR3: TGCGCCAGCAGCTTGGAGGGACAAGAATACAATGAGCAGTTCTTC. Full variable domain (remainder filled in from reference TRBV5-1 and TRBJ2-1): KAGVTQTPRYLIKTRGQQVTLSCSPISGHRSVSWYQQTPGQGLQFLFEYFSETQRNKGNFPGRFSGRQFSNSRSEMNVSTLELGDSALYLCASSLEGQEYNEQFFGPGTRLTVL.

This clone occurred a few times. V gene TRBV9 combines with J gene TRBJ2-2; TRBD1 matches 7 bases. Germline lookup yields CDR1 SGDLS and CDR2 YYNGEE. Trimming removed 3 bases from V and 0 bases from J; junction bases left unmatched: 8. The CDR3 has 17 amino acids. In DNA form, the CDR3 reads TGTGCCAGCAGCGGCCTCAGGGGACAGACGAACACCGGGGAGCTGTTTTTT. Translated, it gives CASSGLRGQTNTGELFF. The full variable domain, its missing parts supplied by reference TRBV9 and TRBJ2-2, is DSGVTQTPKHLITATGQRVTLRCSPRSGDLSVYWYQQSLDQGLQFLIQYYNGEERAKGNILERFSAQQFPDLHSELNLSSLELGDSALYFCASSGLRGQTNTGELFFGEGSRLTVL.

This chain uses TRBV25-1 with TRBJ2-7, with a weak D call TRBD2 (5 bases). The CDR3 contains 16 residues. Germline CDR1 reads MGHDK; CDR2 reads SYGVNS. V dropped 4 bases and J dropped 3 bases, with 19 bases sitting between them. CDR3 residues: CASSGTGLVSLYEQYF. The CDR3 nucleotides read TGTGCCAGCAGTGGGACTGGCCTCGTGAGCCTCTACGAGCAGTACTTC.

This clone was detected only a few times. V usage is TRBV7-2 and J usage is TRBJ1-5; 7 positions agree with TRBD1. The V and J ends lost 1 base and 9 bases, in that order; junction bases with no gene match: 9. The CDR3 has 15 residues. Per the germline V gene, CDR1 is SGHTA and CDR2 is FQGNSA. In DNA form, the CDR3 reads TGTGCCAGCAGCTTAGTGGGACAGAGACCTAGGCCCCAGCATTTT. Its protein product is CASSLVGQRPRPQHF.

This clone has only a few counts. The chain employs TRBV11-2 and TRBJ2-1; 8 bases map to TRBD2. The CDR3 totals 16 residues. Germline CDR1 is SGHAT and CDR2 is FQNNGV. V shed 6 bases and J 0 bases; nucleotides not matched to a gene: 7. The CDR3 coding sequence is TGTGCCAGCAGTCGCGGACGGGGGGGCTCCTACAATGAGCAGTTCTTC. This codes for CASSRGRGGSYNEQFF. Together with reference TRBV11-2 and TRBJ2-1, the CDR3 gives the full variable domain: EAGVAQSPRYKIIEKRQSVAFWCNPISGHATLYWYQQILGQGPKLLIQFQNNGVVDDSQLPKDRFSAERLKGVDSTLKIQPAKLEDSAVYLCASSRGRGGSYNEQFFGPGTRLTVL.

The sample holds a few counts of this clone. The J gene is TRBJ2-1, the V gene TRBV27, with D perhaps TRBD2 (5 bases). The germline V gene has CDR1 MNHEY and CDR2 SMNVEV (reference sequence). The germline V and J ends were trimmed by 2 bases and 7 bases, with 9 bases remaining between them. The CDR3 has 13 residues. The CDR3 region has the DNA TGTGCCAGCAGTTTAACACTAGTTAATGAGCAGTTCTTC. It specifies CASSLTLVNEQFF.

This clone was counted only a few times. The gene calls are TRBV9 and TRBJ2-1, with D unresolved. The CDR3 consists of 17 residues. The germline V and J ends were trimmed by 4 bases and 0 bases, with 17 bases remaining between them. Germline assignment: CDR1 SGDLS and CDR2 YYNGEE. The CDR3 spells CASSSRLDASSYNEQFF. The CDR3 coding sequence is TGTGCCAGCAGCTCCCGACTCGACGCTAGCTCCTACAATGAGCAGTTCTTC.

This clone has more than one count but fewer than ten. V usage is TRBV27 and J usage is TRBJ2-4, with D tentatively TRBD2 (6 bases). The V gene's germline CDR1 is MNHEY and CDR2 SMNVEV (reference sequence). The CDR3 consists of 16 residues. Trimming left V 4 bases short and J 7 bases short, with 20 bases between. CDR3 sequence reads: CASSSPLAKAGNIQYF. For the CDR3, the DNA is TGTGCCAGCAGTTCGCCCTTGGCCAAGGCGGGGAACATTCAGTACTTC.

The rearrangement joins TRBV5-1 to TRBJ2-3, with a weak D call TRBD2 (6 bases). The CDR3 consists of 12 residues. V lost 5 bases and J 3 bases, leaving 7 bases between the germline ends. The germline V gene has CDR1 SGHRS and CDR2 YFSETQ. This chain's CDR3 is CASRRGTDTQYF. The DNA of the CDR3 is TGCGCCAGCAGACGGGGGACAGATACGCAGTATTTT.

The chain couples TRBV7-3 to TRBJ2-3; TRBD1 aligns across 7 bases. The CDR3 is 15 amino acids. Trimming took 3 bases from V and 2 from J; bases not matched to a gene: 5. Per the germline V gene, CDR1 is SGHTA and CDR2 is FQGTGA. The CDR3, as DNA: TGTGCCAGCAGCTTCGCCAGGGGGATCACAGATACGCAGTATTTT. The encoded protein is CASSFARGITDTQYF.

The chain links TRBV27 to TRBJ2-6; tentatively, D is TRBD1 (5 bases). V dropped 4 bases and J dropped 4 bases, with 14 bases sitting between them. Germline CDR1 and CDR2: MNHEY and SMNVEV (reference sequence). The CDR3 loop spans 16 amino acids. CDR3 DNA: TGTGCCAGCAGTTCACAGGTTTTCTGGGGGGCCAACGTCCTGACTTTC. The encoded protein is CASSSQVFWGANVLTF.

The sample holds a few counts of this clone. J is TRBJ2-1 and V is TRBV29-1; 7 positions agree with TRBD1. Trimming took 6 bases from V and 8 from J; bases not matched to a gene: 13. Germline V gene lookup returns CDR1 SQVTM and CDR2 ANQGSEA. This CDR3 region has 14 residues. CDR3 nucleotides: TGCAGCGTCGCACCCCGACAGGGTGGCGATGAGCAGTTCTTC. As protein: CSVAPRQGGDEQFF.